The 23 T cell receptor beta chains below all came from one sample that was sequenced in a study of patients and donors after allogeneic stem cell transplantation. TCRdb used MiXCR to reprocess the RT-PCR reads, holding one entry per CDR3 protein. The data hold about 90,000 distinct CDR3 sequences, with roughly 48% observed a single time. The material sequenced was blood, either unsorted or a sorted T cell fraction (not recorded which). These receptors all come from a human donor who was either an allogeneic HSCT recipient or a stem cell or donor lymphocyte infusion donor (not recorded which). It is not recorded whose cells these are; they may come from a transplant donor.

The rearrangement joins TRBV29-1 to TRBJ2-1; D uncertain. From germline, CDR1 is SQVTM and CDR2 ANQGSEA. V lost 3 bases to trimming and J lost 7 bases, with 16 bases between them. This CDR3 is built from 14 residues. This CDR3 reads CSVDESLVKNEQFF. In nucleotides, the CDR3 is TGCAGCGTTGATGAATCTCTAGTCAAAAATGAGCAGTTCTTC.

This clonotype was found a few times. This chain connects TRBV3-1 to TRBJ1-1, with no clear D. V was cut by 2 bases and J by 1 base, with 14 bases left in between. The germline gives CDR1 LGHDT, CDR2 YNNKEL (reference sequence). The CDR3 is 16 residues long. In nucleotides, the CDR3 is TGTGCCAGCAGCCAATCTACGATCCGGGAGAACACTGAAGCTTTCTTT. Protein sequence: CASSQSTIRENTEAFF.

The chain couples TRBV7-9 to TRBJ2-2; D is ambiguous. The ends were cut back, 4 bases at V and 8 bases at J, with 8 bases in the middle. CDR1 SEHNR and CDR2 FQNEAQ come from the germline V gene (reference sequence). CDR3 length: 12 residues. As DNA, the CDR3 is TGTGCCAGCAGCTCTGACGAGGGGGAGCTGTTTTTT. It translates to CASSSDEGELFF. Together with reference TRBV7-9 and TRBJ2-2, the CDR3 gives the full variable domain: DTGVSQNPRHKITKRGQNVTFRCDPISEHNRLYWYRQTLGQGPEFLTYFQNEAQLEKSRLLSDRFSAERPKGSFSTLEIQRTEQGDSAMYLCASSSDEGELFFGEGSRLTVL.

There are a few counts of this clonotype. The chain carries TRBV9 and TRBJ1-3; D uncertain. The germline gives CDR1 SGDLS, CDR2 YYNGEE. V lost 5 bases, J lost 2 bases, and 8 bases lay in between. This CDR3 spans 13 amino acids. This CDR3 is CASSARTGNTIYF. CDR3 bases: TGTGCCAGCAGTGCAAGAACTGGAAACACCATATATTTT.

The chain uses TRBV28 and TRBJ2-1; 7 bases are shared with TRBD2. The CDR3 runs to 15 residues. Germline V gene sequence: CDR1 MDHEN, CDR2 SYDVKM. Losses at the gene ends were 5 bases for V and 10 bases for J; bases not matched to a gene: 14. In DNA, the CDR3 is TGTGCCAGCAGTCCCGGGGTAGCGGGTCCCATGGAGCAGTTCTTC. Translation gives CASSPGVAGPMEQFF.

Many counts were recorded for this clonotype. The rearrangement uses TRBV10-3 and TRBJ1-2; 8 bases are shared with TRBD1. Looked up from germline, CDR1 is ENHRY and CDR2 is SYGVKD. Trimming cost V 8 bases and J 8 bases; bases outside gene matches: 10. There are 13 residues in the CDR3. The CDR3 DNA reads TGTGCCATCTTTCGGACAGGGTCGGGAGGCTACACCTTC. As protein: CAIFRTGSGGYTF.

V and J are TRBV12-3 or TRBV12-4 and TRBJ1-1; D is possibly TRBD1 (5 bases). V lost 5 bases, J lost 0 bases, and 10 bases lay in between. This CDR3 has 14 amino acids. CDR3 in DNA: TGTGCCAGCAGTCTCGGGACCTTGAACACTGAAGCTTTCTTT. This gives the protein CASSLGTLNTEAFF.

The rearrangement uses TRBV7-2 and TRBJ1-4; perhaps TRBD1 as D (5 bases). Trimming removed 1 base from V and 4 bases from J, with 10 bases in between. CDR1 and CDR2 (germline): SGHTA, FQGNSA. This CDR3 has 15 residues. This chain's CDR3 is CASSLERGNNEKLFF. Written as DNA, the CDR3 is TGTGCCAGCAGCTTAGAGAGGGGTAATAATGAAAAACTGTTTTTT.

A few counts support this clonotype. The chain couples TRBV6-5 to TRBJ2-2; D is uncertain. Trimming took 6 bases from V and 0 from J, leaving 14 bases between them. Germline-derived CDR1 and CDR2 are MNHEY and SVGAGI. This CDR3 comprises 16 residues. The CDR3, as DNA: TGTGCCAGCAGATTGGGCCCGAGCGCGAACACCGGGGAGCTGTTTTTT. Translating it yields CASRLGPSANTGELFF.

The rearrangement links TRBV13 to TRBJ1-2; D is ambiguous. The CDR3 covers 12 residues. Trimming took 4 bases from V and 8 from J, leaving 11 bases between them. The V gene's germline CDR1 is PRHDT and CDR2 FYEKMQ (reference sequence). The CDR3 DNA is TGTGCCAGCAGCTCAACGGCTGGGGGCTACACCTTC. Amino acids: CASSSTAGGYTF.

This clonotype was seen a handful of times. The rearrangement links TRBV28 to TRBJ1-1; D is perhaps TRBD1 (5 bases). Germline-derived CDR1 and CDR2 are MDHEN and SYDVKM. This CDR3 is 15 amino acids long. The ends were cut back, 2 bases at V and 0 bases at J, with 10 bases in the middle. The CDR3 DNA reads as TGTGCCAGCAGTTTAGGGGGGTATATGAACACTGAAGCTTTCTTT. As protein: CASSLGGYMNTEAFF. Full variable domain (missing parts from reference TRBV28 and TRBJ1-1): DVKVTQSSRYLVKRTGEKVFLECVQDMDHENMFWYRQDPGLGLRLIYFSYDVKMKEKGDIPEGYSVSREKKERFSLILESASTNQTSMYLCASSLGGYMNTEAFFGQGTRLTVV.

This sequence joins TRBV10-3 and TRBJ1-1; the D gene is possibly TRBD1 (6 bases). V lost 2 bases and J 2 bases, leaving 9 bases between the germline ends. Germline loops: CDR1 ENHRY, CDR2 SYGVKD. The CDR3 has 14 amino acids. CDR3 bases: TGTGCCATCAGTGAGGGACAGCCCAACACTGAAGCTTTCTTT. This encodes CAISEGQPNTEAFF.

This clonotype was picked up a small number of times. V gene TRBV13 combines with J gene TRBJ1-6, with unresolved D. Trimming removed 5 bases at V and 4 bases at J, with 9 bases between. The CDR3 runs to 14 residues. Germline V CDR1 and CDR2: PRHDT, FYEKMQ (reference sequence). The CDR3 DNA reads TGTGCCAGCAGCCCGGGGAGGTATAATTCACCCCTCCACTTT. Protein sequence: CASSPGRYNSPLHF. Looking up the rest from reference TRBV13 and TRBJ1-6 gives the full variable domain: AAGVIQSPRHLIKEKRETATLKCYPIPRHDTVYWYQQGPGQDPQFLISFYEKMQSDKGSIPDRFSAQQFSDYHSELNMSSLELGDSALYFCASSPGRYNSPLHFGNGTRLTVT.

The rearrangement uses TRBV24-1 and TRBJ2-3; D not certain. Trimming removed 5 bases from V and 5 bases from J, with 13 bases in between. This CDR3 is built from 14 residues. The germline CDR1 and CDR2 sequences are KGHDR and SFDVKD. CDR3 amino acids: CATSVSEFQDTQYF. The DNA of the CDR3 is TGTGCCACCAGTGTAAGTGAGTTTCAAGATACGCAGTATTTT.

This clonotype was counted only a few times. V usage is TRBV5-1 and J usage is TRBJ1-4, with TRBD1 as a possible D gene (5 bases). Germline CDR1 and CDR2: SGHRS and YFSETQ. The V end lost 0 bases, the J end lost 8 bases, and 8 bases lay between the germline ends. This CDR3 spans 13 amino acids. The CDR3 sequence is CASSLGGDEKLFF. Written as DNA, the CDR3 is TGCGCCAGCAGCTTGGGAGGGGACGAAAAACTGTTTTTT.

V and J are TRBV12-3 or TRBV12-4 and TRBJ1-6; 8 bases are a match to TRBD1. The CDR3 is made up of 15 amino acids. Losses at the gene ends were 7 bases for V and 7 bases for J; bases not matched to a gene: 9. In nucleotides, the CDR3 is TGTGCCAGCACCCTTCGGGACAGGCAAAATTCACCCCTCCACTTT. Residues: CASTLRDRQNSPLHF.

This clonotype appeared a few times. The rearrangement joins TRBV7-9 to TRBJ1-2; the D gene is possibly TRBD1 (5 bases). The germline V and J ends were trimmed by 5 bases and 7 bases, with 17 bases remaining between them. The CDR3 is 14 amino acids. The germline CDR1 and CDR2 sequences are SEHNR and FQNEAQ (reference sequence). Here the CDR3 DNA reads TGTGCCAGCAGCCCCAAAGCAGAAGACAGTGGCTACACCTTC. Amino acid sequence: CASSPKAEDSGYTF.

The rearrangement joins TRBV19 to TRBJ2-5; D remains unclear. The germline CDR1 and CDR2 sequences are LNHDA and SQIVND (reference sequence). This CDR3 has 14 amino acids. Trimming took 3 bases from V and 5 from J, leaving 13 bases between them. CDR3 coding DNA: TGTGCCAGTAGTATCGGAACAGCTCCCGAGACCCAGTACTTC. The encoded protein is CASSIGTAPETQYF. The full variable domain, rest sourced from reference TRBV19 and TRBJ2-5, is DGGITQSPKYLFRKEGQNVTLSCEQNLNHDAMYWYRQDPGQGLRLIYYSQIVNDFQKGDIAEGYSVSREKKESFPLTVTSAQKNPTAFYLCASSIGTAPETQYFGPGTRLLVL.

This clonotype was seen more than once but under ten times. The J gene is TRBJ1-2, the V gene TRBV20-1; TRBD1 is a possible D gene (5 bases). V lost 6 bases to trimming and J lost 2 bases, with 13 bases between them. The CDR3 totals 13 residues. Germline V lookup: CDR1 DFQATT, CDR2 SNEGSKA (reference sequence). The CDR3 nucleotides are TGCAGTGCCCAAGACAGAAGAAACTATGGCTACACCTTC. Protein sequence: CSAQDRRNYGYTF.

The V and J genes are TRBV7-8 and TRBJ1-1; D is ambiguous. V was shortened by 5 bases and J by 6 bases, with 16 bases between the two germline ends. Looked up from germline, CDR1 is SGHVS and CDR2 is FQNEAQ. The CDR3 extends over 14 amino acids. The CDR3: CASSPARWRSEAFF. For the CDR3, the DNA is TGTGCCAGCAGCCCCGCCCGCTGGCGTTCTGAAGCTTTCTTT.

The chain uses TRBV28 and TRBJ1-4; D may be TRBD1 (5 bases). The CDR3 is 15 amino acids. Trimming cost V 6 bases and J 6 bases, with 17 bases left between them. Germline lookup yields CDR1 MDHEN and CDR2 SYDVKM. The CDR3 region has the DNA TGTGCCAGCAGGGGCGCGGGGCCCCTTCATGAAAAACTGTTTTTT. Encoded protein: CASRGAGPLHEKLFF.

This chain links TRBV7-3 with TRBJ2-1; D remains ambiguous. This CDR3 spans 13 amino acids. Per germline, CDR1 SGHTA and CDR2 FQGTGA. V dropped 5 bases and J dropped 2 bases, with 7 bases sitting between them. The DNA for the CDR3 is TGTGCCAGCAGCCTTGGGGCCTACAATGAGCAGTTCTTC. Translation gives CASSLGAYNEQFF.

This clonotype was counted a few times. The chain carries TRBV3-1 and TRBJ1-1; maybe TRBD1 (5 bases). Germline CDR1 and CDR2: LGHDT and YNNKEL (reference sequence). V shed 4 bases and J shed 4 bases, with 13 bases lying between them. This CDR3 contains 14 residues. CDR3 bases: TGTGCCAGCAGCCTAAGTGTTAGGGGCACTGAAGCTTTCTTT. Its protein is CASSLSVRGTEAFF.